Below are 24 T cell receptor beta chains sequenced from a single sample in a study of blood T cell repertoires in COVID-19. Measured with immunoSEQ multiplex PCR; TCRdb has only the in-frame clones, and not every one. The sample consists of 150,000 to 200,000 clones, roughly 88% of them appearing once. The material sequenced was peripheral blood. These receptors originate from an elderly man with COVID-19, enrolled during active disease.

This clone was recorded a few times. The rearrangement links TRBV5-6 to TRBJ2-7; D is possibly TRBD1 (5 bases). The V gene's germline CDR1 is SGHDT and CDR2 YYEEEE. The CDR3 loop spans 12 amino acids. Trimming took 0 bases from V and 6 from J, leaving 7 bases between them. The CDR3 is CASSLAGFEQYF. The CDR3, as DNA: TGTGCCAGCAGCTTGGCAGGGTTCGAGCAGTACTTC.

This clone was detected once. The CDR3 nucleotides are TGTGCCAGCAGCTTGGACCGGCAGGGGGGAGATACGCAGTATTTT. Translating it yields CASSLDRQGGDTQYF. This chain joins TRBV5-4 and TRBJ2-3; D possibly corresponds to TRBD1 (7 bases). The V end lost 0 bases, the J end lost 5 bases, and 13 bases lay between the germline ends. The CDR3 sequence is 15 residues long. Germline-derived CDR1 and CDR2 are SGHNT and YYREEE (reference sequence).

V gene TRBV2 combines with J gene TRBJ1-2; D is undetermined. The V end was cut by 3 bases, the J end by 6 bases, with 8 bases between. Germline lookup yields CDR1 SNHLY and CDR2 FYNNEI. The CDR3 loop spans 12 amino acids. The CDR3 nucleotides read TGTGCCAGCAGTGACAGGAGGAATGGCTACACCTTC. This codes for CASSDRRNGYTF.

This clone appeared a single time. This sequence joins TRBV3-1 (or the pseudogene TRBV3-2) and TRBJ2-7; TRBD1 matches 8 bases. This CDR3 spans 14 amino acids. Germline values: CDR1 LGHDT, CDR2 YNNKEL (reference sequence). The junction had 4 bases not matched to a gene; V was cut back by 3 bases and J by 3 bases. The CDR3 sequence: CASSHRDRLYEQYF. The CDR3, as DNA: TGTGCCAGCAGCCACCGGGACAGGCTCTACGAGCAGTACTTC.

The gene calls are TRBV5-1 and TRBJ1-1; D might be TRBD1 (6 bases). V dropped 4 bases and J dropped 6 bases, with 10 bases sitting between them. The CDR3 has 12 residues. CDR1 and CDR2 (germline): SGHRS, YFSETQ. Here the CDR3 reads CASSRTDAEAFF. In DNA, the CDR3 is TGCGCCAGCAGCCGGACAGATGCTGAAGCTTTCTTT.

The chain links TRBV9 to TRBJ2-2; perhaps TRBD1 as D (6 bases). Per the germline V gene, CDR1 is SGDLS and CDR2 is YYNGEE. The CDR3 runs 13 residues. Trimming took off 0 bases at V and 8 bases at J, with 8 bases between the two ends. For the CDR3, the DNA is TGTGCCAGCAGCGTAGTACAGGGAGGGGAGCTGTTTTTT. Its protein product is CASSVVQGGELFF. Full variable domain (outside the CDR3, taken from reference TRBV9 and TRBJ2-2): DSGVTQTPKHLITATGQRVTLRCSPRSGDLSVYWYQQSLDQGLQFLIQYYNGEERAKGNILERFSAQQFPDLHSELNLSSLELGDSALYFCASSVVQGGELFFGEGSRLTVL.

The chain is built from TRBV6-1 and TRBJ1-2; D might be TRBD1 (5 bases). The CDR3 is 13 amino acids. Germline CDR1 MNHNS, CDR2 SASEGT. V lost 2 bases and J lost 3, with 7 bases in between. The CDR3 DNA is TGTGCCAGCAGTGAACAGGGCGACTATGGCTACACCTTC. This sequence encodes CASSEQGDYGYTF.

This clone has a handful of counts. The J gene is TRBJ1-6, the V gene TRBV7-8, with a possible D match to TRBD1 (6 bases). The length of the CDR3 is 16 residues. Germline CDR1 reads SGHVS; CDR2 reads FQNEAQ. The V end lost 3 bases, the J end lost 8 bases, and 17 bases lay between the germline ends. Here the CDR3 reads CASSLTLAGADSPLHF. The DNA of the CDR3 is TGTGCCAGCAGCTTGACCCTCGCGGGGGCCGATTCACCCCTCCACTTT.

The chain couples TRBV19 to TRBJ1-1; TRBD1 is a possible D gene (6 bases). CDR1 is LNHDA, CDR2 SQIVND, per germline (reference sequence). Trimming pared 6 bases from V and 0 bases from J, leaving 11 bases between. There are 14 residues in the CDR3. CDR3 sequence (DNA): TGTGCCAGTAGCACGGGGGGCATGAACACTGAAGCTTTCTTT. Protein sequence: CASSTGGMNTEAFF.

This chain links TRBV5-5 with TRBJ2-7; TRBD1 might be the D (7 bases). CDR1 and CDR2 from the germline V gene are SGHKS and YYEKEE (reference sequence). The CDR3 is 15 amino acids. Trimming took 0 bases from V and 5 from J, leaving 15 bases between them. CDR3 region: CASSLGPGGFNEQYF. CDR3 nucleotides: TGTGCCAGCAGCTTGGGGCCAGGGGGGTTCAACGAGCAGTACTTC.

J is TRBJ1-2 and V is TRBV10-3; D is possibly TRBD1 (5 bases). The V gene's germline CDR1 is ENHRY and CDR2 SYGVKD. The CDR3 is 14 residues long. V was shortened by 2 bases and J by 7 bases, with 14 bases between the two germline ends. The CDR3 DNA sequence: TGTGCCATCAGTGAGCCGACAGTGAGTCCTGGCTACACCTTC. This sequence encodes CAISEPTVSPGYTF.

The genes are TRBV19 and TRBJ1-1; perhaps TRBD1 as D (6 bases). V shed 9 bases and J shed 1 base, with 15 bases lying between them. Germline V gives CDR1 LNHDA, CDR2 SQIVND (reference sequence). The CDR3 runs 14 residues. CDR3 DNA: TGTGCCAGCCTCCTTCAGGGGACGAACACTGAAGCTTTCTTT. It specifies CASLLQGTNTEAFF.

CDR3 sequence: CASSQLGGAGYTF. CDR3 nucleotides: TGTGCCAGCAGCCAACTCGGAGGGGCTGGCTACACCTTC. The chain is built from TRBV3-1 (or the pseudogene TRBV3-2) and TRBJ1-2, with D possibly matching TRBD1 (5 bases). V lost 2 bases and J 7 bases, leaving 11 bases between the germline ends. The CDR3 is 13 amino acids. Germline V lookup: CDR1 LGHDT, CDR2 YNNKEL (reference sequence).

The chain has TRBV5-1 and TRBJ1-3; maybe TRBD1 (6 bases). The CDR3 sequence is 16 residues long. Germline V gene data show CDR1 as SGHRS and CDR2 as YFSETQ. V was trimmed by 0 bases and J by 1 base, leaving 11 bases between them. The CDR3 coding sequence is TGCGCCAGCAGCTTGGGAACAGGGTCATCTGGAAACACCATATATTTT. Protein product: CASSLGTGSSGNTIYF.

V is TRBV27 and J is TRBJ2-5; 12 nucleotides agree with TRBD2. Germline V CDR1 and CDR2: MNHEY, SMNVEV (reference sequence). CDR3 length: 18 amino acids. J gave up 0 bases and V 5 bases, and 10 bases lay outside the gene matches. As DNA, the CDR3 is TGTGCCAGCAGTCCGAAACGGACTAGCGGGGTGTACCAAGAGACCCAGTACTTC. It codes for CASSPKRTSGVYQETQYF.

The chain recombines TRBV4-3 with TRBJ2-7; D possibly corresponds to TRBD1 (5 bases). Germline V lookup: CDR1 LGHNA, CDR2 YSLEER. V lost 3 bases and J 4 bases, leaving 19 bases between the germline ends. This CDR3 has 16 amino acids. The CDR3 loop is CASSQGPWTPTYEQYF. The CDR3 DNA is TGCGCCAGCAGCCAGGGTCCGTGGACACCCACTTACGAGCAGTACTTC.

The gene calls are TRBV6-4 and TRBJ2-2; possibly TRBD1 for D (7 bases). The CDR3 loop spans 17 amino acids. Between the trimmed V and J ends, which lost 0 bases and 4 bases, there was a span of 15 bases. Germline V gene data show CDR1 as MRHNA and CDR2 as SNTAGT. CDR3 sequence: CASSDSRRGLGTGELFF. Here the CDR3 DNA reads TGTGCCAGCAGTGACTCGAGGAGGGGGCTAGGCACCGGGGAGCTGTTTTTT.

The chain has TRBV5-1 and TRBJ2-6; D gene unclear. CDR1 is SGHRS and CDR2 is YFSETQ in the germline V gene. Trimming shortened V by 5 bases and J by 0 bases, and 9 bases separated the two germline ends. The CDR3 is made up of 15 amino acids. The CDR3 here is CASSPGISGANVLTF. CDR3 DNA: TGCGCCAGCAGTCCAGGTATCTCTGGGGCCAACGTCCTGACTTTC.

The chain is built from TRBV6-5 and TRBJ1-6, with 7 bases identical to TRBD1. The junction had 6 bases not matched to a gene; V was cut back by 0 bases and J by 7 bases. Germline V gene lookup returns CDR1 MNHEY and CDR2 SVGAGI. CDR3 length: 16 residues. The CDR3 loop reads CASSYSGQGDNSPLHF. For the CDR3, the DNA is TGTGCCAGCAGTTACTCGGGGCAGGGGGACAATTCACCCCTCCACTTT.

The CDR3 nucleotides read TGTGCCAGCAGTTGGGACAGCTATAGAGGTCAGCCCCAGCATTTT. Translation: CASSWDSYRGQPQHF. The chain couples TRBV6-2 or TRBV6-3 to TRBJ1-5; 7 nucleotides agree with TRBD1. Germline trimming cut 4 bases from V and 6 bases from J; bases unmatched to any gene: 9. The CDR3 loop spans 15 amino acids. Per the germline V gene, CDR1 is MNHEY and CDR2 is SVGEGT.

The chain links TRBV2 to TRBJ1-1; the D is unclear. Germline V gene lookup returns CDR1 SNHLY and CDR2 FYNNEI. V was shortened by 7 bases and J by 3 bases, with 15 bases between the two germline ends. The CDR3 loop spans 14 amino acids. CDR3 sequence reads: CASKSQARDTEAFF. CDR3 sequence (DNA): TGTGCCAGCAAGTCCCAAGCTCGGGACACTGAAGCTTTCTTT.

In its sample, this clone was seen once. The chain couples TRBV5-1 to TRBJ1-2; 8 nucleotides agree with TRBD1. This CDR3 is 13 amino acids long. The germline CDR1 and CDR2 sequences are SGHRS and YFSETQ. J gave up 11 bases and V 4 bases, and 10 bases lay outside the gene matches. Here the CDR3 DNA reads TGCGCCAGCAGCACCCGGACGGGGGACAGGTACACCTTC. Its translation is CASSTRTGDRYTF.

J is TRBJ2-3 and V is TRBV28; D uncertain. Germline V gene sequence: CDR1 MDHEN, CDR2 SYDVKM. The CDR3 extends over 16 amino acids. The germline V and J ends were trimmed by 4 bases and 2 bases, with 16 bases remaining between them. The CDR3 DNA follows: TGTGCCAGCAGTTCCTTAACACGCTCTTACACAGATACGCAGTATTTT. Its translation: CASSSLTRSYTDTQYF.

The rearrangement joins TRBV18 to TRBJ2-7, with a weak D call TRBD2 (6 bases). The V end lost 6 bases, the J end lost 3 bases, and 15 bases lay between the germline ends. This CDR3 has 14 residues. The V gene's germline CDR1 is KGHSH and CDR2 LQKENI. The CDR3 DNA is TGTGCCAGCTCTCCCGGGACCGGGGGCTACGAGCAGTACTTC. Its protein is CASSPGTGGYEQYF.